This T cell receptor beta chain was obtained from a study of identical twins. General observations from the study: The study drew conclusions from cross-sectional statistical analysis, not from following the same donors.

TCRdb called the 5' RACE reads again in MiXCR, with one record for every CDR3 protein. The sample has around 530,000 distinct CDR3 sequences; around 15% are singletons. This clonotype was detected ten times or more. Its target is unknown. Germline trimming cut 4 bases from V and 5 bases from J; bases unmatched to any gene: 5. Germline values: CDR1 SGHVS, CDR2 FQNEAQ. This CDR3 is 14 amino acids long. These data also featured in a second study, about yellow fever vaccine responses in identical twins.

Sequenced sample: CD4+ T cells sorted from blood. This sequence joins TRBV7-8 and TRBJ2-5, with 9 bases fitting TRBD2. This clonotype was sampled from a woman between 18 and 29 years old in good health. The CDR3 nucleotides read TGTGCCAGCAGCTCGGGACTAGCCCATGAGACCCAGTACTTC. Encoded protein: CASSSGLAHETQYF.